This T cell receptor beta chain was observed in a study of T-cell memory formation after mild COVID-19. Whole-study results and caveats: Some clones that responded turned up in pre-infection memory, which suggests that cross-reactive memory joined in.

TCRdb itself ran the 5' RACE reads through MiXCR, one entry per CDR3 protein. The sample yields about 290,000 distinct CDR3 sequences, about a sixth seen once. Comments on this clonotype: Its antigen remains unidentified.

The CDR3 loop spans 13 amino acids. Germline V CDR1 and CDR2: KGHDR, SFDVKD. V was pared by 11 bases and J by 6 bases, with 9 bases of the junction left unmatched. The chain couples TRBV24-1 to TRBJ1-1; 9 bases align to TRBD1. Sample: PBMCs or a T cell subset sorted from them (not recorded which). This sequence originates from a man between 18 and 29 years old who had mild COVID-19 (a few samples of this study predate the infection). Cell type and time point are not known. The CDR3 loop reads CAISSRTGAEAFF. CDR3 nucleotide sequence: TGTGCCATCTCTTCCCGGACAGGGGCTGAAGCTTTCTTT.